These 12 T cell receptor beta chains were sequenced from one sample in a study of blood T cell repertoires in COVID-19. This table comes from immunoSEQ multiplex PCR, and its TCRdb copy is limited to in-frame clones, with some not included. The sample contains 110,000 or so clones, 85% of which appear only once. Sequencing was performed on peripheral blood. The receptors derive from a human donor in a cohort sampled during active COVID-19.

V is TRBV5-1 and J is TRBJ1-1; 9 nucleotides match TRBD1. This CDR3 contains 17 residues. Per the germline V gene, CDR1 is SGHRS and CDR2 is YFSETQ. With V trimmed by 3 bases and J by 5 bases, 14 bases remained unmatched. Written as DNA, the CDR3 is TGCGCCAGCAGCTCCTTAACAGGGGGCTCGTTGTGGACTGAAGCTTTCTTT. Protein product: CASSSLTGGSLWTEAFF.

This chain uses TRBV5-1 with TRBJ1-6; TRBD1 matches at 10 bases. The CDR3 totals 16 residues. V was pared by 3 bases and J by 11 bases, with 11 bases of the junction left unmatched. CDR1 and CDR2 (germline): SGHRS, YFSETQ. Written as DNA, the CDR3 is TGCGCCAGCAGCTCGGAACCGGGACAGGGGATTCCACCCCTCCACTTT. Its translation: CASSSEPGQGIPPLHF.

This clone was found once. The V gene is TRBV9, the J gene TRBJ1-1, with D unresolved. V lost 0 bases and J 6 bases, leaving 12 bases between the germline ends. The CDR3 length is 14 residues. The V gene's germline CDR1 is SGDLS and CDR2 YYNGEE. CDR3 sequence: CASSVDISGPEAFF. The CDR3 bases are TGTGCCAGCAGCGTAGACATAAGTGGTCCTGAAGCTTTCTTT.

V is TRBV9 and J is TRBJ2-3, with no clear D. Germline loops: CDR1 SGDLS, CDR2 YYNGEE. The CDR3 has 12 amino acids. Trimming removed 3 bases at V and 6 bases at J, with 8 bases between. This chain's CDR3 is CASSANSDTQYF. The CDR3 coding sequence is TGTGCCAGCAGCGCAAACAGTGATACGCAGTATTTT.

The chain joins TRBV28 to TRBJ2-1; 9 bases align to TRBD1. Trimming cost V 3 bases and J 6 bases; bases outside gene matches: 9. The germline V gene encodes CDR1 MDHEN and CDR2 SYDVKM. The CDR3 is made up of 16 amino acids. The CDR3 loop reads CASSLRDRAARNEQFF. The CDR3 nucleotides are TGTGCCAGCAGTTTGAGGGACAGGGCGGCCCGCAATGAGCAGTTCTTC.

The chain is built from TRBV15 and TRBJ1-1; D remains unclear. Germline V gene lookup returns CDR1 LNHNV and CDR2 YYDKDF (reference sequence). The CDR3 is 16 residues long. Trimming stripped 0 bases from V and 1 base from J, with 12 bases between. CDR3 nucleotide sequence: TGTGCCACCAGCAGAGATCGCGGGATGGGGAACACTGAAGCTTTCTTT. Its protein is CATSRDRGMGNTEAFF.

The chain uses TRBV9 and TRBJ1-4, with D possibly TRBD1 on 6 matching bases. The CDR3 consists of 15 residues. The germline V gene encodes CDR1 SGDLS and CDR2 YYNGEE. V was cut by 4 bases and J by 7 bases, with 17 bases left in between. CDR3 region: CASSQRGGYREKLFF. For the CDR3, the DNA is TGTGCCAGCAGCCAGCGGGGGGGCTATCGTGAAAAACTGTTTTTT.

V is TRBV12-3 or TRBV12-4 and J is TRBJ1-1, with D uncertain. This CDR3 region has 10 residues. Between the trimmed V and J ends, which lost 5 bases and 7 bases, there was a span of 5 bases. The CDR3 spells CASSRHEAFF. In nucleotides, the CDR3 is TGTGCCAGCAGTCGACATGAAGCTTTCTTT.

The chain is built from TRBV11-2 and TRBJ2-7; the D gene is possibly TRBD2 (6 bases). The length of the CDR3 is 16 residues. Germline CDR1 SGHAT, CDR2 FQNNGV. With 5 bases removed from V and 6 bases from J, the gap between germline ends came to 23 bases. The CDR3 spells CASSPWAGPSGGEQYF. The CDR3 nucleotides are TGTGCCAGCAGCCCCTGGGCGGGGCCGTCGGGTGGCGAGCAGTACTTC.

The chain uses TRBV9 and TRBJ2-7; TRBD1 matches 9 bases. Germline-derived CDR1 and CDR2 are SGDLS and YYNGEE. This CDR3 region has 16 residues. V shed 2 bases, J shed 4 bases, and the junction held 10 bases outside the gene matches. The chain's CDR3 is CASSVAPMGQGYEQYF. Here the CDR3 DNA reads TGTGCCAGCAGCGTCGCCCCGATGGGACAGGGATACGAGCAGTACTTC.

The J gene is TRBJ2-3, the V gene TRBV5-1, with 10 bases lining up with TRBD2. The CDR3 spans 15 residues. CDR1 is SGHRS, CDR2 YFSETQ, per germline. V trimming: 0 bases; J trimming: 6 bases; junction bases outside the gene matches: 4. This CDR3 is CASSLDSGGQDTQYF. In DNA, the CDR3 is TGCGCCAGCAGCTTGGATAGCGGGGGGCAGGATACGCAGTATTTT.

Regarding this clone: Other DNA sequences in this specimen translate into the identical CDR3. This rearrangement joins TRBV5-5 to TRBJ1-1, with D unresolved. Trimming left V 2 bases short and J 3 bases short, with 8 bases between. The length of the CDR3 is 13 residues. Germline assignment: CDR1 SGHKS and CDR2 YYEKEE (reference sequence). The chain's CDR3 is CASSFSGDTEAFF. DNA of the CDR3: TGTGCCAGCAGCTTTAGCGGGGACACTGAAGCTTTCTTT.